The TCR beta chain under discussion was sequenced for a study of T cells expressing NK-cell markers. This CDR3 is built from 15 residues. Germline V gives CDR1 SGDLS, CDR2 YYNGEE. The authors made TCR beta cDNA libraries by 5'RACE template switching. This switching added a universal primer site and UMIs. Using the 5' RACE reads, TCRdb records one entry per CDR3 protein without DNA. This repertoire comprises about 260,000 distinct CDR3 sequences; its ten largest clones make up more than 3.5%. The origin of this receptor is a woman aged 18-70 years in good health. The chain uses TRBV9 and TRBJ2-3. Material: blood T cells: a sorted CD56 or NKG2C T cell subset, CD4+ or CD8+ T cells, or bulk PBMC T cells (not recorded which). CDR3 sequence reads: CASSVSSGWTDTQYF.